This T cell receptor (beta chain) emerged from a study of siplizumab effects on memory and regulatory T cells. Per germline, CDR1 SGHVS and CDR2 FQNEAQ. The CDR3 has 14 amino acids. J gave up 4 bases and V 1 base, and 2 bases lay outside the gene matches. Study-wide results and limits: Tregs proliferating in siplizumab cultures lacked confirmation of their suppressive function. An assignable phenotype, naive or memory, was missing from roughly 76-95% of proliferating CD4+ or CD8+ clones.

As concerns this clone: The target antigen is unknown.

Using immunoSEQ multiplex PCR, the repertoire was profiled, and TCRdb retains in-frame clones only, with some absent. The data contain around 86,000 clones, approximately 95% of them singletons. The TCR originated in a human donor in good health. The chain couples TRBV7-8 to TRBJ2-7; TRBD2 aligns across 9 bases. The sequenced material came from non-Treg CD4+ T cells sorted from blood. This chain's CDR3 is CASSLGAGGYEQYF. DNA for the CDR3: TGTGCCAGCAGCTTAGGGGCGGGAGGGTACGAGCAGTACTTC.